One sample yielded the 22 T cell receptor beta chains listed below, sequenced in a study of control samples from healthy donors and cancer patients. This table comes from immunoSEQ multiplex PCR, and its TCRdb copy is limited to in-frame clones, with some not included. The table has roughly 89,000 clones, 91% seen once; the top ten hold 15% to 20%. The sample taken for sequencing was blood. These receptors all come from a man between 50 and 59 years old in good health.

The J gene is TRBJ1-6, the V gene TRBV7-9; TRBD1 matches 9 bases. The germline gives CDR1 SEHNR, CDR2 FQNEAQ (reference sequence). There are 15 residues in the CDR3. V gave up 4 bases and J gave up 8 bases; unmatched junction bases: 6. CDR3 nucleotides: TGTGCCAGCAGCTCGCAACAGGGGGCGTATTCACCCCTCCACTTT. Translating it yields CASSSQQGAYSPLHF.

The rearrangement links TRBV14 to TRBJ1-6; no clear D gene. V lost 8 bases, J lost 8 bases, and 16 bases lay in between. This CDR3 contains 14 residues. The germline V gene has CDR1 SGHDN and CDR2 FVKESK. The CDR3 DNA follows: TGTGCCAGCGCGAGTGGGGAGGCTGATTCACCCCTCCACTTT. Encoded protein: CASASGEADSPLHF.

This chain uses TRBV6-6 with TRBJ2-1; D is possibly TRBD1 (5 bases). V lost 6 bases and J lost 0, with 9 bases in between. Germline V gene lookup returns CDR1 MNHNY and CDR2 SVGAGI (reference sequence). The CDR3 length is 14 residues. CDR3 sequence: CASRDSYSYNEQFF. The DNA of the CDR3 is TGTGCCAGCAGAGACAGCTACTCCTACAATGAGCAGTTCTTC.

CDR3 loop: CASSLRDRLSEGYTF. The CDR3 coding sequence is TGTGCCAGCAGTTTACGGGACAGACTTTCGGAGGGCTACACCTTC. The V call is TRBV28, the J call TRBJ1-2, with 7 bases identical to TRBD1. CDR3 length: 15 amino acids. Germline V CDR1 and CDR2: MDHEN, SYDVKM. V lost 2 bases and J lost 8; bases outside the gene matches: 11.

The chain uses TRBV12-5 and TRBJ1-5; unclear D gene. CDR3 length: 13 residues. The V gene lost 1 base and the J gene lost 4 bases, with 5 bases spanning the gap. CDR1 and CDR2 from the germline V gene are LGHNT and FRNRAP. The CDR3 nucleotides read TGTGCTAGTGGTTTGGCAGCAAATCAGCCCCAGCATTTT. Its translation is CASGLAANQPQHF.

The rearrangement links TRBV5-6 to TRBJ1-1, with 7 bases identical to TRBD1. The CDR3 length is 14 residues. Germline V gene lookup returns CDR1 SGHDT and CDR2 YYEEEE. The trim removed 4 bases at V and 0 bases at J, leaving 3 bases unmatched. The CDR3 region has the DNA TGTGCCAGCAGCAAGGGACAGATGAACACTGAAGCTTTCTTT. Translating it yields CASSKGQMNTEAFF.

V and J are TRBV7-9 and TRBJ2-3; D may be TRBD2 (6 bases). Trimming took off 4 bases at V and 2 bases at J, with 13 bases between the two ends. Germline CDR1 SEHNR, CDR2 FQNEAQ (reference sequence). The CDR3 length is 15 residues. CDR3: CASSSVGGPTDTQYF. The CDR3 DNA is TGTGCCAGCAGCTCCGTCGGGGGTCCCACAGATACGCAGTATTTT.

This clone was seen once. The rearrangement uses TRBV27 and TRBJ1-4, with D uncertain. This CDR3 spans 11 amino acids. Germline lookup yields CDR1 MNHEY and CDR2 SMNVEV (reference sequence). Trimming left V 3 bases short and J 7 bases short, with 3 bases between. This CDR3 is CASSLGEKLFF. CDR3 bases: TGTGCCAGCAGTTTGGGTGAAAAACTGTTTTTT. Looking up the rest from reference TRBV27 and TRBJ1-4 gives the full variable domain: EAQVTQNPRYLITVTGKKLTVTCSQNMNHEYMSWYRQDPGLGLRQIYYSMNVEVTDKGDVPEGYKVSRKEKRNFPLILESPSPNQTSLYFCASSLGEKLFFGSGTQLSVL.

This chain joins TRBV3-1 (or the pseudogene TRBV3-2) and TRBJ2-7; the match to TRBD1 covers 8 bases. There are 15 residues in the CDR3. CDR1 is LGHDT, CDR2 YNNKEL, per germline (reference sequence). With 1 base clipped from V and 6 bases from J, the junction kept 8 bases outside the gene matches. In DNA form, the CDR3 reads TGTGCCAGCAGCCAAGCTGGGACAGGTTTCTCCGAGCAGTACTTC. Its translation is CASSQAGTGFSEQYF.

This clone appeared once. This chain joins TRBV29-1 and TRBJ1-2; a weak D match, TRBD1 (5 bases). V was pared by 6 bases and J by 6 bases, with 14 bases between. The germline CDR1 and CDR2 sequences are SQVTM and ANQGSEA. This CDR3 is built from 12 residues. The DNA for the CDR3 is TGCAGCGTCAATCAGGGAGGCCATGGCTACACCTTC. Protein sequence: CSVNQGGHGYTF.

This clone was recorded only once. This chain links TRBV6-5 with TRBJ2-7; D is undetermined. V was clipped by 7 bases and J by 0 bases, with 7 bases between them. The CDR3 is 12 amino acids. From germline, CDR1 is MNHEY and CDR2 SVGAGI. DNA for the CDR3: TGTGCCAGCAAGGGATCCTCCTACGAGCAGTACTTC. Encoded protein: CASKGSSYEQYF.

The chain joins TRBV9 to TRBJ2-3; the D is unclear. The CDR3 extends over 15 amino acids. V gave up 0 bases and J gave up 1 base, with 9 bases separating them. Germline CDR1 and CDR2: SGDLS and YYNGEE. The CDR3 loop reads CASSVGRAGTDTQYF. Written as DNA, the CDR3 is TGTGCCAGCAGCGTAGGGAGAGCTGGCACAGATACGCAGTATTTT.

The chain links TRBV6-2 or TRBV6-3 to TRBJ2-3, with a possible D match to TRBD1 (5 bases). The V gene's germline CDR1 is MNHEY and CDR2 SVGEGT. V shed 4 bases and J shed 2 bases, with 16 bases lying between them. CDR3 size: 16 residues. In DNA, the CDR3 is TGTGCCAGCAGTTTGATGGACATTCTTTTCACAGATACGCAGTATTTT. This encodes CASSLMDILFTDTQYF.

The V gene is TRBV9, the J gene TRBJ1-1; TRBD1 matches at 9 bases. V dropped 4 bases and J dropped 11; count of bases not matched to a gene: 12. The germline CDR1 and CDR2 sequences are SGDLS and YYNGEE. The CDR3 spans 14 residues. CDR3 sequence: CASSSRTGARLAFF. DNA of the CDR3: TGTGCCAGCAGCTCGCGGACAGGGGCTCGTTTGGCTTTCTTT.

The chain has TRBV18 and TRBJ2-1; 8 bases are a match to TRBD1. Germline V lookup: CDR1 KGHSH, CDR2 LQKENI. V lost 2 bases to trimming and J lost 10 bases; unmatched junction nucleotides: 4. The CDR3 is 13 residues long. CDR3 DNA sequence: TGTGCCAGCTCACCAACGACAGGGGTCGAGCAGTTCTTC. Translation gives CASSPTTGVEQFF.

This chain joins TRBV18 and TRBJ2-7, with D unresolved. The CDR3 runs 14 residues. Trimming cost V 0 bases and J 6 bases, with 12 bases left between them. Germline loops: CDR1 KGHSH, CDR2 LQKENI. The CDR3 nucleotides read TGTGCCAGCTCACCACCCGGCACACCCTCCGAGCAGTACTTC. Translating it yields CASSPPGTPSEQYF. Variable domain in full (rest from reference TRBV18 and TRBJ2-7): NAGVMQNPRHLVRRRGQEARLRCSPMKGHSHVYWYRQLPEEGLKFMVYLQKENIIDESGMPKERFSAEFPKEGPSILRIQQVVRGDSAAYFCASSPPGTPSEQYFGPGTRLTVT.

This chain links TRBV19 with TRBJ2-4, with TRBD2 matching over 9 bases. V shed 0 bases and J 1 base; nucleotides not matched to a gene: 4. The germline V gene has CDR1 LNHDA and CDR2 SQIVND (reference sequence). CDR3 length equals 17 residues. The CDR3: CASSIDILAGAKNIQYF. The CDR3 DNA follows: TGTGCCAGTAGTATAGATATCCTAGCGGGGGCCAAAAACATTCAGTACTTC.

V is TRBV6-5 and J is TRBJ2-3; TRBD2 aligns across 8 bases. The germline V gene has CDR1 MNHEY and CDR2 SVGAGI. Trimming at V came to 5 bases and at J to 2 bases, leaving 6 bases not matched to a gene. The CDR3 runs 15 residues. The DNA of the CDR3 is TGTGCCAGCAGTATTCGGGGGGGAATCACAGATACGCAGTATTTT. This sequence encodes CASSIRGGITDTQYF.

This clone was seen just once. The CDR3 sequence: CATSDSYEQYF. The CDR3 coding sequence is TGTGCCACCAGTGACAGCTACGAGCAGTACTTC. The V gene is TRBV24-1, the J gene TRBJ2-7, with D hard to call. From germline, CDR1 is KGHDR and CDR2 SFDVKD. Trimming stripped 4 bases from V and 3 bases from J, with 3 bases between. This CDR3 is built from 11 residues.

V is TRBV11-2 and J is TRBJ2-5; 9 nucleotides agree with TRBD1. The germline CDR1 and CDR2 sequences are SGHAT and FQNNGV. V was pared by 4 bases and J by 3 bases, with 6 bases of the junction left unmatched. The CDR3 totals 15 residues. The CDR3 sequence is CASSSGQGKEETQYF. DNA for the CDR3: TGTGCCAGCAGCTCTGGACAGGGGAAAGAAGAGACCCAGTACTTC.

The rearrangement joins TRBV7-9 to TRBJ2-7; D gene ambiguous. The germline CDR1 and CDR2 sequences are SEHNR and FQNEAQ (reference sequence). Trimming shortened V by 6 bases and J by 3 bases, and 18 bases separated the two germline ends. The CDR3 spans 15 residues. The CDR3 nucleotides read TGTGCCAGCAGTTTTGCCCTTGGATACAGCTACGAGCAGTACTTC. Encoded protein: CASSFALGYSYEQYF.

CDR3 in amino acids: CASSFVGRTEAFF. As DNA, the CDR3 is TGTGCCAGCAGCTTCGTCGGGCGAACTGAAGCTTTCTTT. The chain couples TRBV5-5 to TRBJ1-1; D gene uncertain. This CDR3 is built from 13 residues. The ends were cut back, 2 bases at V and 5 bases at J, with 10 bases in the middle. CDR1 and CDR2 (germline): SGHKS, YYEKEE (reference sequence).